The 30 T cell receptor beta chains in this list originate from one sample, sequenced in a study of early T cells in non-severe SARS-CoV-2 infection. TCRdb passed the 5' RACE reads through MiXCR, listing each CDR3 protein once. The sample lists some 35,000 distinct CDR3 sequences, roughly 5.3% occurring once. The sample was whole blood. These receptors were taken from an adult who was a healthcare worker with PCR-confirmed SARS-CoV-2 infection or an uninfected control (not recorded which).

This clonotype was recorded many times. The V and J genes are TRBV20-1 and TRBJ2-1; TRBD2 agrees at 13 bases. The CDR3 extends over 15 amino acids. Per the germline V gene, CDR1 is DFQATT and CDR2 is SNEGSKA (reference sequence). Unmatched junction bases numbered 6, after V lost 3 bases and J lost 7 bases. The CDR3 region is CSASGTSGTLNEQFF. CDR3 DNA: TGCAGTGCTAGCGGGACTAGCGGGACATTGAATGAGCAGTTCTTC.

In this sample, this clonotype turned up many times. The rearrangement links TRBV28 to TRBJ1-2; maybe TRBD1 (6 bases). The germline gives CDR1 MDHEN, CDR2 SYDVKM. The CDR3 runs to 16 residues. Trimming removed 4 bases from V and 4 bases from J, with 19 bases in between. CDR3 DNA sequence: TGTGCCAGCAGTTCAGATTGGCAGGGGAGCTTCTATGGCTACACCTTC. Translated, it gives CASSSDWQGSFYGYTF.

There are many counts of this clonotype. V and J are TRBV12-3 or TRBV12-4 and TRBJ2-1; possible D gene TRBD1, 6 bases. The V gene lost 6 bases and the J gene lost 8 bases, with 20 bases spanning the gap. CDR3 size: 15 residues. The CDR3 DNA is TGTGCCAGCAGGGCCGGGCAGGGGAGTTTCGATGAGCAGTTCTTC. Residues: CASRAGQGSFDEQFF.

This clonotype was observed at least ten times. The rearrangement uses TRBV21-1 and TRBJ1-1; the table's D call TRBD1 went unverified against the DNA. TRBV21-1 is an annotated pseudogene. The CDR3 is 18 residues long. The CDR3 sequence: CASSPSGQGLRWDTEAFF. The CDR3 nucleotides read TGTGCCAGCAGTCCCTCAGGACAGGGGCTGAGATGGGACACTGAAGCTTTCTTT.

This clonotype appeared a few times. The DNA for the CDR3 is TGTGCCAGCAGCCCCCTCGAGGGGGCAGGCTATGGCTACACCTTC. This gives the protein CASSPLEGAGYGYTF. The chain has TRBV7-2 and TRBJ1-2; TRBD1 agrees at 7 bases. J gave up 4 bases and V 5 bases, and 10 bases lay outside the gene matches. The CDR3 totals 15 residues. CDR1 and CDR2 (germline): SGHTA, FQGNSA.

Details on this clonotype: A much larger clone sits a single nucleotide away, making a read error possible. The genes are TRBV27 and TRBJ2-7; maybe TRBD1 (6 bases). The CDR3 runs to 13 residues. Germline assignment: CDR1 MNHEY and CDR2 SMNVEV (reference sequence). The CDR3 loop is CASSLWGPYVQYF. The CDR3 DNA reads TGTGCCAGCAGTTTATGGGGGCCCTACGTGCAGTACTTC.

In its sample, this clonotype was seen many times. This chain links TRBV18 with TRBJ2-5; weak D call: TRBD1 (5 bases). The CDR3 consists of 13 residues. V lost 1 base and J 8 bases, leaving 11 bases between the germline ends. CDR1 is KGHSH and CDR2 is LQKENI in the germline V gene. Here the CDR3 reads CASSPLPQGTQYF. The CDR3 nucleotides are TGTGCCAGCTCACCACTTCCTCAGGGAACCCAGTACTTC.

With respect to this clonotype: A read error is possible here, since a much larger clone lies one base away. This chain connects TRBV29-1 to TRBJ1-2, with a possible D match to TRBD1 (6 bases). This CDR3 comprises 12 residues. The V gene lost 2 bases and the J gene lost 7 bases, with 11 bases spanning the gap. Germline assignment: CDR1 SQVTM and CDR2 ANQGSEA. CDR3 protein: CSVETGPCGYTF. In nucleotides, the CDR3 is TGCAGCGTTGAAACAGGGCCCTGTGGCTACACCTTC.

This clonotype was seen at least ten times. The chain employs TRBV7-9 and TRBJ1-3; D remains ambiguous. Germline V CDR1 and CDR2: SEHNR, FQNEAQ (reference sequence). The CDR3 spans 16 residues. The ends were cut back, 1 base at V and 2 bases at J, with 12 bases in the middle. Here the CDR3 DNA reads TGTGCCAGCAGCTTAGGCATTGGATCAGCTGGAAACACCATATATTTT. It codes for CASSLGIGSAGNTIYF. Variable domain in full (rest from reference TRBV7-9 and TRBJ1-3): DTGVSQNPRHKITKRGQNVTFRCDPISEHNRLYWYRQTLGQGPEFLTYFQNEAQLEKSRLLSDRFSAERPKGSFSTLEIQRTEQGDSAMYLCASSLGIGSAGNTIYFGEGSWLTVV.

This clonotype was found many times. This chain joins TRBV18 and TRBJ2-1; D is perhaps TRBD1 (5 bases). This CDR3 comprises 14 residues. With 2 bases removed from V and 7 bases from J, the gap between germline ends came to 12 bases. Germline CDR1 is KGHSH and CDR2 is LQKENI. This CDR3 reads CASSPGATFNEQFF. DNA of the CDR3: TGTGCCAGCTCACCAGGGGCTACCTTTAATGAGCAGTTCTTC.

This clonotype was recorded many times. The chain joins TRBV27 to TRBJ2-7, with D tentatively TRBD2 (6 bases). The CDR3 sequence is 14 residues long. Germline V CDR1 and CDR2: MNHEY, SMNVEV (reference sequence). Trimming stripped 8 bases from V and 0 bases from J, with 14 bases between. This CDR3 is CASWRATSSYEQYF. In nucleotides, the CDR3 is TGTGCCAGCTGGAGGGCGACTAGCTCCTACGAGCAGTACTTC.

This clonotype was picked up many times. The chain couples TRBV3-1 to TRBJ1-2; TRBD1 agrees at 9 bases. The germline V gene has CDR1 LGHDT and CDR2 YNNKEL (reference sequence). J was trimmed by 2 bases and V by 1 base; bases with no gene match: 11. The CDR3 loop spans 18 amino acids. The CDR3: CASSQGRTGVTNNYGYTF. The CDR3 coding sequence is TGTGCCAGCAGCCAAGGCCGGACAGGGGTCACTAACAACTATGGCTACACCTTC.

The CDR3 DNA reads as TGTGCCACCAAAGCTGCACCCTACGAGCAGTACTTC. It specifies CATKAAPYEQYF. The J gene is TRBJ2-7, the V gene TRBV18, with D unclear. The CDR3 spans 12 residues. V was trimmed by 10 bases and J by 2 bases, leaving 12 bases between them. Germline V gives CDR1 KGHSH, CDR2 LQKENI.

The rearrangement uses TRBV14 and TRBJ2-7; 9 nucleotides align to TRBD2. The germline gives CDR1 SGHDN, CDR2 FVKESK. J gave up 5 bases and V 1 base, and 6 bases lay outside the gene matches. CDR3 length equals 15 residues. In DNA form, the CDR3 reads TGTGCCAGCAGCCAAGGCGGGAGGGATCGGCACGAGCAGTACTTC. Translation: CASSQGGRDRHEQYF.

This clonotype was counted at least ten times. The chain combines TRBV20-1 with TRBJ1-5; D unclear. CDR1 DFQATT and CDR2 SNEGSKA come from the germline V gene (reference sequence). V lost 0 bases to trimming and J lost 5 bases, with 11 bases between them. The CDR3 length is 14 residues. CDR3 DNA sequence: TGCAGTGCTAGAGATCGGCTGGGAGATCAGCCCCAGCATTTT. It yields the protein CSARDRLGDQPQHF.

J is TRBJ1-2 and V is TRBV20-1; a weak D match, TRBD1 (5 bases). Germline V lookup: CDR1 DFQATT, CDR2 SNEGSKA (reference sequence). The CDR3 length is 14 residues. The germline V and J ends were trimmed by 6 bases and 2 bases, with 16 bases remaining between them. As DNA, the CDR3 is TGCAGTGCCCAGTCCGGGGGATTAAACTATGGCTACACCTTC. Protein product: CSAQSGGLNYGYTF.

In its sample, this clonotype was seen many times. The chain has TRBV29-1 and TRBJ2-7; 9 positions agree with TRBD1. With V trimmed by 3 bases and J by 4 bases, 1 base remained unmatched. The germline CDR1 and CDR2 sequences are SQVTM and ANQGSEA. CDR3 size: 12 residues. The CDR3 spells CSVEGQGYEQYF. For the CDR3, the DNA is TGCAGCGTTGAGGGACAGGGTTACGAGCAGTACTTC.

The chain combines TRBV7-9 with TRBJ2-7; D ambiguous. The CDR3 is made up of 13 amino acids. V lost 5 bases to trimming and J lost 6 bases, with 14 bases between them. CDR1 SEHNR and CDR2 FQNEAQ come from the germline V gene (reference sequence). The CDR3 region has the DNA TGTGCCAGCAGCCCTCCCGCAGGACGCGAGCAGTACTTC. Its protein product is CASSPPAGREQYF.

There are a few counts of this clonotype. V and J are TRBV7-6 and TRBJ2-3, with 9 nucleotides matching TRBD1. CDR3 size: 14 residues. Germline values: CDR1 SGHVS, CDR2 FNYEAQ. The junction had 7 bases not matched to a gene; V was cut back by 8 bases and J by 4 bases. In DNA, the CDR3 is TGTGCCAGCGGCCACAGGGGGCACCCAGATACGCAGTATTTT. Translation: CASGHRGHPDTQYF.

At least ten counts were recorded for this clonotype. The chain employs TRBV11-2 and TRBJ2-1, with TRBD2 identical over 9 bases. Germline assignment: CDR1 SGHAT and CDR2 FQNNGV. This CDR3 contains 16 residues. Germline trimming cut 1 base from V and 5 bases from J; bases unmatched to any gene: 6. The CDR3 region has the DNA TGTGCCAGCAGCTTAGTCGCGGGACTAGCCCACAATGAGCAGTTCTTC. It yields the protein CASSLVAGLAHNEQFF.

In this sample, this clonotype turned up many times. The rearrangement joins TRBV5-6 to TRBJ2-3, with 10 bases aligning to TRBD1. V lost 0 bases and J lost 3; bases outside the gene matches: 1. The CDR3 length is 15 residues. Germline CDR1 is SGHDT and CDR2 is YYEEEE. The CDR3 protein is CASSLVGQGTDTQYF. The CDR3 DNA is TGTGCCAGCAGCTTGGTGGGACAGGGGACAGATACGCAGTATTTT.

This clonotype was seen repeatedly, ten times or more. V gene TRBV30 combines with J gene TRBJ1-5, with 8 nucleotides matching TRBD1. V trimming: 2 bases; J trimming: 5 bases; junction bases outside the gene matches: 2. The length of the CDR3 is 13 residues. Germline V gene sequence: CDR1 GTSNPN, CDR2 SVGIG (reference sequence). The CDR3 protein is CAWSTRGHQPQHF. CDR3 nucleotides: TGTGCCTGGAGTACCAGGGGGCATCAGCCCCAGCATTTT.

A remark on this clonotype: A much larger clonotype is one base distant, so this may be a read error. This chain joins TRBV5-1 and TRBJ2-5; TRBD1 matches 8 bases. There are 15 residues in the CDR3. Germline V gene data show CDR1 as SGHRS and CDR2 as YFSETQ. V lost 7 bases and J lost 2; bases outside the gene matches: 10. CDR3 sequence (DNA): TGCGCCAGCGGCGTAGTCGGGACAGGACAAGAGACCCAGTACTTC. Translation: CASGVVGTGQETQYF.

In its sample, this clonotype was seen many times. The chain joins TRBV5-6 to TRBJ1-6; weak D call: TRBD1 (5 bases). V lost 0 bases to trimming and J lost 7 bases, with 8 bases between them. This CDR3 has 14 amino acids. Germline-derived CDR1 and CDR2 are SGHDT and YYEEEE. The CDR3 reads CASSLDRLNSPLHF. The CDR3 bases are TGTGCCAGCAGCTTGGACAGGTTGAATTCACCCCTCCACTTT.

At least ten counts were recorded for this clonotype. The chain carries TRBV7-2 and TRBJ2-2; D is ambiguous. Per germline, CDR1 SGHTA and CDR2 FQGNSA. The CDR3 loop spans 16 amino acids. V gave up 1 base and J gave up 5 bases, with 14 bases separating them. The CDR3 DNA reads as TGTGCCAGCAGCTTAGTCGGGCAGTCACGGACCGGGGAGCTGTTTTTT. Amino acids: CASSLVGQSRTGELFF.

This clonotype was picked up many times. The chain joins TRBV5-1 to TRBJ2-3; TRBD2 matches at 13 bases. In germline, CDR1 is SGHRS, CDR2 YFSETQ. This CDR3 spans 18 amino acids. Trimming cost V 0 bases and J 4 bases; bases outside gene matches: 8. The DNA for the CDR3 is TGCGCCAGCAGCTTGGGGTTGACTAGCGGGAGGAACGCAGATACGCAGTATTTT. This translates into CASSLGLTSGRNADTQYF.

This clonotype showed up many times. CDR3 region: CASSFGRTTDTQYF. Here the CDR3 DNA reads TGTGCCAGCAGCTTTGGGAGAACAACAGATACGCAGTATTTT. The chain couples TRBV7-9 to TRBJ2-3; possible D gene TRBD2, 5 bases. Germline assignment: CDR1 SEHNR and CDR2 FQNEAQ (reference sequence). The germline V and J ends were trimmed by 3 bases and 3 bases, with 10 bases remaining between them. The CDR3 is made up of 14 amino acids.

The table lists this clonotype with many counts. The chain has TRBV12-3 or TRBV12-4 and TRBJ1-6; D is undetermined. The CDR3 sequence is 15 residues long. Trimming shortened V by 2 bases and J by 4 bases, and 9 bases separated the two germline ends. CDR3 nucleotide sequence: TGTGCCAGCAGTTTATGGCCGCCGTATAATTCACCCCTCCACTTT. Protein: CASSLWPPYNSPLHF.

The V call is TRBV7-2, the J call TRBJ2-3, with D perhaps given as TRBD1 or TRBD2 (5 bases each). Germline CDR1 SGHTA, CDR2 FQGNSA. Between the trimmed V and J ends, which lost 1 base and 15 bases, there was a span of 20 bases. CDR3 length: 14 amino acids. CDR3 nucleotide sequence: TGTGCCAGCAGCTTAGAGGGTAGCCGTGGGGGTGGCTATTTT. Translation: CASSLEGSRGGGYF.

This clonotype has ten or more counts. The chain recombines TRBV7-6 with TRBJ1-6; 10 bases agree with TRBD1. The CDR3 is 16 amino acids. Trimming took 0 bases from V and 7 from J; bases not matched to a gene: 3. Germline V gives CDR1 SGHVS, CDR2 FNYEAQ. This chain's CDR3 is CASSLAGTGENSPLHF. The CDR3 bases are TGTGCCAGCAGCTTAGCGGGGACAGGGGAGAATTCACCCCTCCACTTT.